This TCR beta chain is drawn from a study of blood T cell repertoires in COVID-19. Overall study: From T cells, B-cell-depleted T cells, or PBMCs came the material, which was cDNA or gDNA.

Germline V gene sequence: CDR1 SEHNR, CDR2 FQNEAQ (reference sequence). Trimming cost V 5 bases and J 0 bases, with 5 bases left between them. The length of the CDR3 is 12 residues. This clone was seen only once. Additional DNA sequences in this sample encode the identical CDR3. TCRdb's copy holds only in-frame clones and misses some; the assay was immunoSEQ multiplex PCR. The data hold approximately 360,000 clones, with 88% observed a single time. The clonotype was recovered from a woman aged 30 to 39 with acute COVID-19. Sequencing was performed on PBMCs or T cells enriched from blood (not recorded which). The chain combines TRBV7-9 with TRBJ2-7; D not certain. CDR3 sequence (DNA): TGTGCCAGCAGCCCTAACTCCTACGAGCAGTACTTC. Its translation: CASSPNSYEQYF.